The 28 T cell receptor beta chains in this list originate from one sample, sequenced in a study of human T cells and chemical hapten exposure. TCRdb re-analysed the RACE reads in MiXCR, keeping a single row per CDR3 protein. The sample includes about 51,000 distinct CDR3 sequences, around a tenth of them seen just once. As for time point: pre-sensitization, week 0. Treatment meaning: therapeutic diphenylcyclopropenone sensitization with weekly scalp DPC. The input for sequencing was whole blood, taken in connection with sensitization to the hapten diphenylcyclopropenone (DPC). These receptors were taken from a woman aged 40 to 50 with alopecia areata. Some clones in this sample may be carry-over from other donors' samples.

This clonotype was counted at least ten times. J is TRBJ2-1 and V is TRBV6-6; 12 bases are a match to TRBD1. The V gene end was trimmed by 0 bases and the J gene end by 1 base; junction bases not matched to a gene: 7. This CDR3 region has 19 residues. Per the germline V gene, CDR1 is MNHNY and CDR2 is SVGAGI (reference sequence). CDR3 residues: CASSYSGTGGRGSYNEQFF. For the CDR3, the DNA is TGTGCCAGCAGTTACTCGGGGACAGGGGGCAGGGGATCCTACAATGAGCAGTTCTTC.

This clonotype was seen at least ten times. The chain uses TRBV2 and TRBJ1-6; perhaps TRBD1 as D (6 bases). Trimming shortened V by 4 bases and J by 10 bases, and 11 bases separated the two germline ends. The CDR3 totals 13 residues. Germline lookup yields CDR1 SNHLY and CDR2 FYNNEI. The CDR3 sequence is CASSAGGESPLHF. For the CDR3, the DNA is TGTGCCAGCAGTGCGGGGGGCGAATCACCCCTCCACTTT. The whole variable domain, remainder taken from reference TRBV2 and TRBJ1-6, is EPEVTQTPSHQVTQMGQEVILRCVPISNHLYFYWYRQILGQKVEFLVSFYNNEISEKSEIFDDQFSVERPDGSNFTLKIRSTKLEDSAMYFCASSAGGESPLHFGNGTRLTVT.

The rearrangement uses TRBV5-4 and TRBJ2-2; 9 bases match TRBD1. Germline assignment: CDR1 SGHNT and CDR2 YYREEE (reference sequence). V shed 5 bases and J 0 bases; nucleotides not matched to a gene: 8. The CDR3 spans 17 residues. CDR3 nucleotide sequence: TGTGCCAGCAGTACAAAGTGGGACAGGGCGAACACCGGGGAGCTGTTTTTT. As protein: CASSTKWDRANTGELFF.

This clonotype was seen ten or more times. The V gene is TRBV29-1, the J gene TRBJ1-1, with D possibly TRBD1 on 6 matching bases. Germline V CDR1 and CDR2: SQVTM, ANQGSEA. Trimming stripped 7 bases from V and 4 bases from J, with 10 bases between. The CDR3 consists of 11 residues. This chain's CDR3 is CSDDRRTEAFF. As DNA, the CDR3 is TGCAGCGATGACAGGCGCACTGAAGCTTTCTTT.

Many counts were recorded for this clonotype. The V call is TRBV3-1, the J call TRBJ2-5, with D perhaps TRBD2 (6 bases). The germline V gene has CDR1 LGHDT and CDR2 YNNKEL (reference sequence). Trimming removed 8 bases at V and 2 bases at J, with 12 bases between. The CDR3 is made up of 13 amino acids. The CDR3 nucleotides are TGTGCCAGCCGGGGGAGAGTTCAAGAGACCCAGTACTTC. The encoded protein is CASRGRVQETQYF.

This clonotype showed up many times. CDR3 loop: CASSLVGGKAEAFF. Here the CDR3 DNA reads TGTGCCAGCAGCTTAGTTGGGGGGAAAGCTGAAGCTTTCTTT. V usage is TRBV11-2 and J usage is TRBJ1-1; possibly TRBD1 for D (5 bases). Germline V gene lookup returns CDR1 SGHAT and CDR2 FQNNGV. The CDR3 has 14 amino acids. V lost 1 base and J 6 bases, leaving 12 bases between the germline ends.

This clonotype was seen many times. The chain links TRBV12-3 or TRBV12-4 to TRBJ2-7, with D unresolved. V was trimmed by 5 bases and J by 0 bases, leaving 20 bases between them. This CDR3 region has 17 residues. The CDR3 bases are TGTGCCAGCAGTCCCATCAGTTACCCGGAGAGCTCCTACGAGCAGTACTTC. Translated, it gives CASSPISYPESSYEQYF.

V is TRBV28 and J is TRBJ1-2; D not resolved. This CDR3 has 12 amino acids. V was cut by 5 bases and J by 8 bases, with 12 bases left in between. Germline V lookup: CDR1 MDHEN, CDR2 SYDVKM. The CDR3 loop reads CASSPGAWGYTF. The CDR3, as DNA: TGTGCCAGCAGTCCAGGCGCTTGGGGCTACACCTTC.

This CDR3 is CSVDSLTVAGDTQYF. In nucleotides, the CDR3 is TGCAGCGTCGACTCCTTAACAGTCGCGGGGGATACGCAGTATTTT. The chain couples TRBV29-1 to TRBJ2-3, with D maybe TRBD2 (6 bases). This CDR3 has 15 residues. From germline, CDR1 is SQVTM and CDR2 ANQGSEA. V was trimmed by 6 bases and J by 6 bases, leaving 22 bases between them.

The rearrangement joins TRBV11-3 to TRBJ1-1; 9 bases line up with TRBD1. The CDR3 has 15 amino acids. Germline V gene lookup returns CDR1 SGHNT and CDR2 YENEEA. Trimming at V came to 5 bases and at J to 4 bases, leaving 8 bases not matched to a gene. Here the CDR3 reads CASSPGTGRITEAFF. CDR3 bases: TGTGCCAGCAGCCCCGGGACAGGGAGGATCACTGAAGCTTTCTTT.

Only a few counts were recorded for this clonotype. The genes are TRBV4-1 and TRBJ2-5; 9 bases are a match to TRBD1. The length of the CDR3 is 14 residues. V was pared by 2 bases and J by 6 bases, with 4 bases of the junction left unmatched. Germline values: CDR1 MGHRA, CDR2 YSYEKL. CDR3 sequence (DNA): TGCGCCAGCAGCCAATCGACAGGGGGAAAGACCCAGTACTTC. As protein: CASSQSTGGKTQYF.

This clonotype was detected only a few times. This chain links TRBV6-2 or TRBV6-3 with TRBJ2-3, with a weak D call TRBD2 (5 bases). Germline CDR1 MNHEY, CDR2 SVGEGT. The germline V and J ends were trimmed by 7 bases and 6 bases, with 17 bases remaining between them. The CDR3 has 14 residues. The CDR3 sequence: CASINGLRTDTQYF. The CDR3 region has the DNA TGTGCCAGCATCAACGGGCTCCGGACTGATACGCAGTATTTT.

This clonotype was detected many times. The CDR3, as DNA: TGCAGTGCCGAAGGGGACACCGGGGAGCTGTTTTTT. It is translated as CSAEGDTGELFF. The J gene is TRBJ2-2, the V gene TRBV20-1; TRBD1 is a possible D gene (5 bases). The CDR3 runs 12 residues. Germline CDR1 is DFQATT and CDR2 is SNEGSKA (reference sequence). Deletions cut 6 bases from V and 3 bases from J, with 8 bases between.

This clonotype appeared a few times. CDR3 loop: CASSSRLVSSYNEQFF. CDR3 DNA: TGTGCCAGCAGTTCCCGCCTGGTTAGCTCCTACAATGAGCAGTTCTTC. The chain recombines TRBV12-3 or TRBV12-4 with TRBJ2-1; unclear D gene. The CDR3 is 16 amino acids. V lost 4 bases, J lost 0 bases, and 13 bases lay in between.

This clonotype was counted a few times. The gene calls are TRBV28 and TRBJ2-5; 11 nucleotides match TRBD2. This CDR3 has 15 amino acids. The germline V gene has CDR1 MDHEN and CDR2 SYDVKM. Trimming cost V 1 base and J 4 bases; bases outside gene matches: 2. CDR3 in amino acids: CASSLFSGGAETQYF. The CDR3 DNA follows: TGTGCCAGCAGTTTATTTAGCGGGGGGGCAGAGACCCAGTACTTC.

There are many counts of this clonotype. V is TRBV5-1 and J is TRBJ2-3; D perhaps matches TRBD1 (6 bases). Germline-derived CDR1 and CDR2 are SGHRS and YFSETQ. V shed 0 bases and J shed 6 bases, with 11 bases lying between them. CDR3 length equals 14 residues. CDR3 sequence reads: CASSLAGATDTQYF. The CDR3 bases are TGCGCCAGCAGCTTGGCAGGGGCTACGGATACGCAGTATTTT.

V usage is TRBV28 and J usage is TRBJ2-2, with D unclear. Trimming left V 2 bases short and J 7 bases short, with 5 bases between. The germline gives CDR1 MDHEN, CDR2 SYDVKM. This CDR3 contains 12 residues. The chain's CDR3 is CASSLSDGELFF. The DNA of the CDR3 is TGTGCCAGCAGTTTAAGTGACGGGGAGCTGTTTTTT. The full variable domain, rest sourced from reference TRBV28 and TRBJ2-2, is DVKVTQSSRYLVKRTGEKVFLECVQDMDHENMFWYRQDPGLGLRLIYFSYDVKMKEKGDIPEGYSVSREKKERFSLILESASTNQTSMYLCASSLSDGELFFGEGSRLTVL.

This chain joins TRBV7-6 and TRBJ1-2; TRBD1 matches 7 bases. This CDR3 spans 15 amino acids. Germline lookup yields CDR1 SGHVS and CDR2 FNYEAQ. V was clipped by 1 base and J by 2 bases; unmatched bases: 4. CDR3 loop: CASSLGQGPNYGYTF. The CDR3 nucleotides are TGTGCCAGCAGCTTAGGACAGGGACCCAACTATGGCTACACCTTC.

The chain carries TRBV29-1 and TRBJ1-3, with TRBD1 as a possible D gene (5 bases). The CDR3 contains 16 residues. V was pared by 0 bases and J by 0 bases, with 12 bases between. From germline, CDR1 is SQVTM and CDR2 ANQGSEA. The CDR3 region has the DNA TGCAGCGTTGAAGATTGGGGGACGAGCTCTGGAAACACCATATATTTT. This codes for CSVEDWGTSSGNTIYF.

This clonotype was counted only a few times. This chain links TRBV30 with TRBJ2-3; D is ambiguous. The germline V gene encodes CDR1 GTSNPN and CDR2 SVGIG (reference sequence). V was trimmed by 0 bases and J by 6 bases, leaving 4 bases between them. The CDR3 sequence is 11 residues long. The CDR3 sequence is CAWSVTDTQYF. Here the CDR3 DNA reads TGTGCCTGGAGTGTGACTGATACGCAGTATTTT. The complete variable domain, with remaining parts taken from reference TRBV30 and TRBJ2-3, reads SQTIHQWPATLVQPVGSPLSLECTVEGTSNPNLYWYRQAAGRGLQLLFYSVGIGQISSEVPQNLSASRPQDRQFILSSKKLLLSDSGFYLCAWSVTDTQYFGPGTRLTVL.

This clonotype has a count of ten or more. V and J are TRBV20-1 and TRBJ2-1; a possible D gene is TRBD2 (5 bases). The CDR3 has 16 residues. The ends were cut back, 3 bases at V and 0 bases at J, with 15 bases in the middle. CDR1 is DFQATT, CDR2 SNEGSKA, per germline (reference sequence). The CDR3 is CSARDRFTSSYNEQFF. In nucleotides, the CDR3 is TGCAGTGCTAGGGACCGATTTACTAGCTCCTACAATGAGCAGTTCTTC.

The table lists this clonotype with many counts. The chain employs TRBV27 and TRBJ2-7; the D gene is possibly TRBD2 (6 bases). Germline loops: CDR1 MNHEY, CDR2 SMNVEV (reference sequence). CDR3 size: 13 residues. V was clipped by 4 bases and J by 4 bases, with 11 bases between them. The DNA of the CDR3 is TGTGCCAGCAGTTGGGGAGGAGGATACGAGCAGTACTTC. This encodes CASSWGGGYEQYF.

This clonotype has just a few counts. This chain links TRBV18 with TRBJ1-5; 7 bases are a match to TRBD1. The CDR3 is made up of 13 amino acids. The V segment lost 5 bases and the J segment 8 bases; nucleotides outside the gene matches: 6. Germline values: CDR1 KGHSH, CDR2 LQKENI. CDR3 sequence (DNA): TGTGCCAGCTCAGCCACAGGGGACAAGCCCCAGCATTTT. Translation gives CASSATGDKPQHF.

The chain has TRBV7-2 and TRBJ1-3, with D hard to call. Germline assignment: CDR1 SGHTA and CDR2 FQGNSA. The CDR3 runs to 12 residues. V was cut by 5 bases and J by 6 bases, with 8 bases left in between. The CDR3 coding sequence is TGTGCCAGCAGCCCCGTAGCAAACACCATATATTTT. As protein: CASSPVANTIYF.

The rearrangement joins TRBV5-1 to TRBJ1-2, with D perhaps TRBD1 (6 bases). V was clipped by 5 bases and J by 6 bases, with 17 bases between them. The CDR3 runs to 14 residues. The V gene's germline CDR1 is SGHRS and CDR2 YFSETQ. In DNA, the CDR3 is TGCGCCAGCAGGCTGGCGGGGGGCGAGGATGGCTACACCTTC. Its translation is CASRLAGGEDGYTF.

There are many counts of this clonotype. This sequence joins TRBV12-3 or TRBV12-4 and TRBJ2-1, with 7 bases that match TRBD2. V was clipped by 1 base and J by 2 bases; unmatched bases: 5. The CDR3 consists of 16 residues. In DNA, the CDR3 is TGTGCCAGCAGTTTAGTCGGGGGGTATACCTACAATGAGCAGTTCTTC. It translates to CASSLVGGYTYNEQFF.

In this sample, this clonotype turned up many times. This chain uses TRBV29-1 with TRBJ2-3; TRBD2 aligns across 11 bases. The length of the CDR3 is 19 residues. Germline values: CDR1 SQVTM, CDR2 ANQGSEA. V shed 4 bases and J 4 bases; nucleotides not matched to a gene: 19. The CDR3, as DNA: TGCAGCGTTGTACGGTCTAGCGGGGGGCCCGGTCGTAGGGCAGATACGCAGTATTTT. Translation gives CSVVRSSGGPGRRADTQYF.

This clonotype was seen at least ten times. The chain uses TRBV2 and TRBJ1-4; possibly TRBD1 for D (6 bases). The CDR3 sequence is 14 residues long. Germline values: CDR1 SNHLY, CDR2 FYNNEI. Trimming removed 8 bases at V and 2 bases at J, with 12 bases between. This CDR3 reads CASGPRGTNEKLFF. The CDR3 coding sequence is TGTGCCAGCGGCCCGAGGGGGACTAATGAAAAACTGTTTTTT.